The rows below give T cell receptor beta chains drawn from one sample of a study of T cells in Graves' hyperthyroidism and ophthalmopathy. TCRdb re-analysed the multiplex PCR reads in MiXCR, keeping a single row per CDR3 protein. Among roughly 700,000 distinct CDR3 sequences, around 15% were seen once, and the ten largest hold 10%. Material: blood. The origin of the receptors is a woman aged 18-35 years with Graves' hyperthyroidism. CDR3s include the opening cysteine and the closing phenylalanine or tryptophan. The order of the fields is clone size, J gene, V gene, D gene, CDR3 DNA, CDR3 protein. The D gene is left open where the match is weak. Only some rows state a clone size, as once, few, many or a class for expanded clones.

abundance: many
j_gene: TRBJ1-1
v_gene: TRBV13
d_gene: NA
CDR3nt: TGTGCCAGCAGCTGGACAGTAGCCACTGAAGCTTTCTTT
CDR3aa: CASSWTVATEAFF

abundance: few
j_gene: TRBJ2-5
v_gene: TRBV11-1
d_gene: NA
CDR3nt: TGTGCCAGCAGCTTAATGGTTGGGACTCAAGAGACCCAGTACTTC
CDR3aa: CASSLMVGTQETQYF

abundance: NA
j_gene: TRBJ2-1
v_gene: TRBV6-2/TRBV6-3
d_gene: NA
CDR3nt: TGTGCCAGCAGGGGGGCGGGTGAGCAGTTCTTC
CDR3aa: CASRGAGEQFF

abundance: many
j_gene: TRBJ2-3
v_gene: TRBV24-1
d_gene: TRBD1
CDR3nt: TGTGCCACCAGTGACTTGGGCGGGACAGGGTTGCGTACGCAGTATTTT
CDR3aa: CATSDLGGTGLRTQYF

abundance: many
j_gene: TRBJ2-5
v_gene: TRBV6-1
d_gene: NA
CDR3nt: TGTGCCAGCAGTGAAATGGATGGGAGCCAAGAGACCCAGTACTTC
CDR3aa: CASSEMDGSQETQYF

abundance: many
j_gene: TRBJ2-1
v_gene: TRBV6-2/TRBV6-3
d_gene: NA
CDR3nt: TGTGCCAGCAGCCCGGACCACGTCTCCTACAATGAGCAGTTCTTC
CDR3aa: CASSPDHVSYNEQFF

abundance: many
j_gene: TRBJ1-3
v_gene: TRBV3-1
d_gene: NA
CDR3nt: TGTGCCAGCAGCCAAAGGCCGGTTGCCCTTCGAAACACCATATATTTT
CDR3aa: CASSQRPVALRNTIYF

abundance: few
j_gene: TRBJ2-1
v_gene: TRBV7-2
d_gene: NA
CDR3nt: TGTGCCAGCAGACCCGGCGGGACAGTTTACAATGAGCAGTTCTTC
CDR3aa: CASRPGGTVYNEQFF

abundance: NA
j_gene: TRBJ2-3
v_gene: TRBV9
d_gene: TRBD2
CDR3nt: TGTGCCAGCGGGACTAGCGGGGGCACAGATACGCAGTATTTT
CDR3aa: CASGTSGGTDTQYF

abundance: few
j_gene: TRBJ2-2
v_gene: TRBV5-6
d_gene: TRBD2
CDR3nt: TGTGCCAGCAGCTTGTCTACTAGCGGGAGGACGGCCGGGGAGCTGTTTTTT
CDR3aa: CASSLSTSGRTAGELFF

abundance: few
j_gene: TRBJ1-2
v_gene: TRBV10-3
d_gene: NA
CDR3nt: TGTGCCATCAGTGAGTCCGGACAGCCTAACTATGGCTACACCTTC
CDR3aa: CAISESGQPNYGYTF

abundance: few
j_gene: TRBJ2-7
v_gene: TRBV19
d_gene: TRBD2
CDR3nt: TGTGCCAGTAGCCTTACTAGCGGGAGAATCGACGAGCAGTACTTC
CDR3aa: CASSLTSGRIDEQYF

abundance: NA
j_gene: TRBJ2-5
v_gene: TRBV6-2/TRBV6-3
d_gene: TRBD1
CDR3nt: TGTGCCAGCAGTTACTCCACTCGATACCCCGGGACAGGGACTCAAGAGACCCAGTACTTC
CDR3aa: CASSYSTRYPGTGTQETQYF

abundance: many
j_gene: TRBJ1-6
v_gene: TRBV7-2
d_gene: TRBD1
CDR3nt: TGTGCCAGCAGCCCCCCGGGACAGGGTCATAATTCACCCCTCCACTTT
CDR3aa: CASSPPGQGHNSPLHF

abundance: few
j_gene: TRBJ1-4
v_gene: TRBV19
d_gene: TRBD1
CDR3nt: TGTGCCAGTGGGGACAGGCCTAATGAAAAACTGTTTTTT
CDR3aa: CASGDRPNEKLFF